The present entry profiles one TCR beta chain with its context. What it recognizes is unknown. The data were obtained in a study of T cell responses to AZD1222 COVID-19 vaccine. Study-wide results and caveats: Females made up more of the donors, who were largely white British, and clonal diversity may have come out too low. At 160-218 and 743-854, vaccine-associated CD4 TCRs were dominant, and they spanned spike. The reported proportion of spike-specific TCRs targeting unmutated variant regions was nearly half.

The germline V and J ends were trimmed by 4 bases and 5 bases, with 11 bases remaining between them. CDR1 and CDR2 (germline): MDHEN, SYDVKM. This CDR3 spans 13 amino acids. Assay: immunoSEQ multiplex PCR; the TCRdb copy retains only in-frame clones and omits some. This table holds under 150,000 clones, roughly 92% found once. Investigators merged groups given second doses at roughly 4 or roughly 12 weeks. The chain is built from TRBV28 and TRBJ1-1, with D possibly being TRBD1 (5 bases). This material consisted of peripheral blood, taken 28 days after the second AZD1222 dose. This receptor was identified in an adult who received the AZD1222 COVID-19 vaccine. CDR3 loop: CASSWGRDTEAFF. CDR3 nucleotide sequence: TGTGCCAGCAGTTGGGGCAGGGATACTGAAGCTTTCTTT.